A selection of T cell receptor beta chains follows, all from one sample in a study of beta chain features in type 1 diabetes. Produced via immunoSEQ multiplex PCR; TCRdb's table is partial and in-frame only. This table holds about 640,000 clones, 9.5% to 15% found once. Sequenced input: naive CD4+ T cells from blood. These receptors all come from a man in his thirties or forties with type 1 diabetes. The CDR3 runs from the conserved cysteine through the conserved F or W. The order of the fields is clone size, CDR3 length, J gene, V gene, D gene, CDR3 protein, CDR3 DNA. The D gene is left open where the match is weak. For some rows the clone size is stated as once, few or many, or as a class when expanded; others skip it.

>few|15|TRBJ1-4|TRBV9|.
CASAPTPTENEKLFF
TGTGCCAGCGCCCCAACACCGACAGAGAATGAAAAACTGTTTTTT
>few|16|TRBJ2-2|TRBV7-2|.
CASSLVPQQTTGELFF
TGTGCCAGCAGCTTAGTCCCCCAACAGACCACCGGGGAGCTGTTTTTT
>.|14|TRBJ2-1|TRBV5-4|.
CASSLGSGHNEQFF
TGTGCCAGCAGCTTGGGGAGCGGCCATAATGAGCAGTTCTTC
>.|15|TRBJ1-2|TRBV5-1|TRBD1
CASSLDGTGVYGYTF
TGCGCCAGCAGCTTGGACGGGACAGGGGTATATGGCTACACCTTC
>.|14|TRBJ1-6|TRBV10-2|.
CASSESWGNSPLHF
TGCGCCAGCAGTGAGTCGTGGGGCAATTCACCCCTCCACTTT
>few|18|TRBJ2-1|TRBV5-6|TRBD2
CASSPPRILATSYNEQFF
TGTGCCAGCAGCCCCCCTCGAATACTAGCGACCTCCTACAATGAGCAGTTCTTC
>few|15|TRBJ2-7|TRBV7-9|.
CASSLGTEDSYEQYF
TGTGCCAGCAGCCTGGGGACGGAGGACTCCTACGAGCAGTACTTC
>few|11|TRBJ1-1|TRBV18|.
CASSRQGEAFF
TGTGCCAGCTCACGGCAGGGTGAAGCTTTCTTT
>.|15|TRBJ1-3|TRBV7-2|.
CASGVRATSGNTIYF
TGTGCCAGCGGGGTCCGGGCCACCTCTGGAAACACCATATATTTT
>few|14|TRBJ1-1|TRBV7-2|.
CASSLAGLNTEAFF
TGTGCCAGCAGCTTAGCGGGACTCAACACTGAAGCTTTCTTT
>few|14|TRBJ2-7|TRBV5-1|.
CASSPQGSTYEQYF
TGCGCCAGCAGCCCCCAGGGTTCCACCTACGAGCAGTACTTC
>.|15|TRBJ1-2|TRBV27|.
CASSLFGRGNYGYTF
TGTGCCAGCAGTTTATTCGGACGGGGTAACTATGGCTACACCTTC
>few|13|TRBJ2-7|TRBV6-1|.
CASSETRPGEQYF
TGTGCCAGCAGTGAGACCAGACCAGGGGAGCAGTACTTC
>few|17|TRBJ2-1|TRBV5-6|.
CASSLTLDSLTYNEQFF
TGTGCCAGCAGCTTAACGCTGGACAGCCTGACCTACAATGAGCAGTTCTTC
>few|11|TRBJ2-1|TRBV2|.
CASSPSHEQFF
TGTGCCAGCAGCCCTAGTCATGAGCAGTTCTTC
>.|17|TRBJ2-1|TRBV4-1|.
CASSQEGSNSWDAEQFF
TGCGCCAGCAGCCAAGAGGGCAGTAACAGTTGGGACGCTGAGCAGTTCTTC
>few|13|TRBJ1-6|TRBV2|.
CASSEGQFRTLHF
TGTGCCAGCAGTGAAGGACAGTTCAGAACCCTCCACTTT
>.|15|TRBJ1-4|TRBV19|.
CASSRLQGGDEKLFF
TGTGCCAGTAGTAGATTACAGGGAGGGGATGAAAAACTGTTTTTT
>.|14|TRBJ2-1|TRBV5-8|.
CASSFGGRFDEQFF
TGTGCCAGCAGCTTCGGGGGGCGGTTCGATGAGCAGTTCTTC
>.|14|TRBJ2-5|TRBV2|.
CASSEREISETQYF
TGTGCCAGCAGTGAGAGGGAGATCTCGGAGACCCAGTACTTC
>.|13|TRBJ1-5|TRBV30|.
CAWSATADQPQHF
TGTGCCTGGAGTGCGACGGCGGATCAGCCCCAGCATTTT
>.|14|TRBJ2-5|TRBV5-1|.
CASSLGQGQETQYF
TGCGCCAGCAGCTTGGGGCAGGGACAAGAGACCCAGTACTTC
>.|19|TRBJ2-5|TRBV7-9|TRBD1
CASSLAIYGTGGSRETQYF
TGTGCCAGCAGCTTAGCGATCTACGGGACAGGGGGCTCTCGAGAGACCCAGTACTTC
>few|11|TRBJ1-2|TRBV7-2|.
CASSLTYGHTF
TGTGCCAGCAGCTTGACGTATGGCCACACCTTC
>.|15|TRBJ2-2|TRBV6-5|.
CASRLDPGSDGELFF
TGTGCCAGCAGACTCGATCCAGGGTCAGACGGGGAGCTGTTTTTT
>.|11|TRBJ2-7|TRBV20-1|.
CSASARAEQYF
TGCAGTGCTAGTGCCCGGGCAGAGCAGTACTTC
>.|17|TRBJ2-7|TRBV10-3|TRBD1
CAIRGTTGGQGDVEQYF
TGTGCCATCAGGGGGACCACTGGGGGACAGGGGGATGTCGAGCAGTACTTC
>.|14|TRBJ1-1|TRBV29-1|.
CSVKKILKDTEAFF
TGCAGCGTTAAAAAGATCCTCAAGGACACTGAAGCTTTCTTT
>few|13|TRBJ1-1|TRBV7-2|.
CASSVYKGAEAFF
TGTGCCAGCAGCGTATACAAAGGGGCTGAAGCTTTCTTT
>few|17|TRBJ1-3|TRBV9|.
CASSEHGDGFSGNTIYF
TGTGCCAGCAGCGAGCACGGAGACGGGTTCTCTGGAAACACCATATATTTT
>few|14|TRBJ2-2|TRBV5-1|.
CASSSQASTGELFF
TGCGCCAGCAGCTCACAGGCCTCCACCGGGGAGCTGTTTTTT